The rows below give T cell receptor beta chains drawn from one sample of a study of T cells in Graves' hyperthyroidism and ophthalmopathy. MiXCR was run by TCRdb on the multiplex PCR reads, yielding one entry per CDR3 protein. The sample has more than 300,000 distinct CDR3 sequences, 15% to 20% seen once. Sequencing was carried out using blood. The origin of the receptors is a man younger than 35 with Graves' ophthalmopathy. Both conserved end residues are part of each CDR3. Each record gives: J gene, D gene, clone size, V gene, CDR3 protein, CDR3 DNA. D genes are given only for firm matches. Only some rows state a clone size, as once, few, many or a class for expanded clones.

>TRBJ2-7|TRBD2|.|TRBV11-2
CASSAGGGSYEQYF
TGCGCCAGCAGTGCGGGAGGAGGATCCTACGAGCAGTACTTC
>TRBJ1-2|.|few|TRBV29-1
CSVERGNYGYTF
TGCAGCGTTGAGCGGGGCAACTATGGCTACACCTTC
>TRBJ2-7|TRBD2|.|TRBV6-2/TRBV6-3
CASSYLTSGGSYEQYF
TGTGCCAGCAGTTACTTGACTAGCGGGGGCTCCTACGAGCAGTACTTC
>TRBJ1-2|TRBD1|many|TRBV6-5
CASSYRGQGNYGYTF
TGTGCCAGCAGTTACCGCGGACAGGGCAACTATGGCTACACCTTC
>TRBJ1-1|.|many|TRBV7-8
CASSLDHWGGTEAFF
TGTGCCAGCAGCTTAGATCACTGGGGGGGGACTGAAGCTTTCTTT
>TRBJ2-3|.|few|TRBV10-3
CAISEVGGTDTQYF
TGTGCCATCAGTGAGGTCGGCGGCACAGATACGCAGTATTTT
>TRBJ2-1|.|few|TRBV5-1
CASSLGGWPSSYNEQFF
TGCGCCAGCAGCTTGGGGGGTTGGCCCAGCTCCTACAATGAGCAGTTCTTC
>TRBJ2-1|TRBD2|few|TRBV20-1
CSARKGSGGAYNEQFF
TGCAGTGCTAGAAAGGGTAGCGGGGGGGCCTACAATGAGCAGTTCTTC
>TRBJ1-1|.|.|TRBV20-1
CSAKVVRERWTEAFF
TGCAGTGCTAAGGTGGTCAGGGAAAGATGGACTGAAGCTTTCTTT
>TRBJ2-2|TRBD1|.|TRBV10-3
CAARQGIGELFF
TGTGCCGCCAGACAGGGAATCGGGGAGCTGTTTTTT
>TRBJ1-2|.|.|TRBV11-3
CASSPLSNYGYTF
TGTGCCAGCAGCCCACTTTCCAACTATGGCTACACCTTC
>TRBJ1-5|.|many|TRBV2
CASSATDQPQHF
TGTGCCAGCAGCGCGACTGATCAGCCCCAGCATTTT
>TRBJ2-5|TRBD2|few|TRBV7-2
CASSNSGGVETQYF
TGTGCCAGCAGCAATAGCGGGGGGGTCGAGACCCAGTACTTC
>TRBJ1-2|.|few|TRBV6-1
CATGEGANYGYTF
TGTGCCACTGGAGAAGGGGCTAACTATGGCTACACCTTC
>TRBJ2-2|TRBD2|.|TRBV28
CASSENWGGGTTGELFF
TGTGCCAGCAGTGAAAATTGGGGCGGGGGGACAACCGGGGAGCTGTTTTTT
>TRBJ1-2|.|many|TRBV5-5
CASSPGGGTNYGYTF
TGTGCCAGCAGCCCTGGTGGGGGGACTAACTATGGCTACACCTTC
>TRBJ2-5|TRBD1|few|TRBV5-1
CASSKTGVDRETQYF
TGCGCCAGCAGCAAGACAGGGGTGGATAGGGAGACCCAGTACTTC